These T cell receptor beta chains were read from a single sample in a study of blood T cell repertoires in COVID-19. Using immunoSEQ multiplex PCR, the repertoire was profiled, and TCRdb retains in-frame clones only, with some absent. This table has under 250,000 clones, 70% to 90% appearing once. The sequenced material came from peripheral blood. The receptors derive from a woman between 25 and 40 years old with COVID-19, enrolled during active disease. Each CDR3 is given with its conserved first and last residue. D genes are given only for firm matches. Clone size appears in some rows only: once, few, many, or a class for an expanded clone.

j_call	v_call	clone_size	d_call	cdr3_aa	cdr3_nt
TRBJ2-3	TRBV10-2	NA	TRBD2	CASSESWKRGGQDTQYF	TGCGCCAGCAGTGAGTCGTGGAAGCGGGGGGGCCAGGATACGCAGTATTTT
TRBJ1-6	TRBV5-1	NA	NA	CASSYTYSGGDSPLHF	TGCGCCAGCAGTTATACATACTCGGGAGGGGATTCACCCCTCCACTTT
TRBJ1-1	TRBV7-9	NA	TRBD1	CASTPVGSQGGAEAFF	TGTGCCAGCACCCCGGTTGGGTCCCAGGGGGGAGCTGAAGCTTTCTTT
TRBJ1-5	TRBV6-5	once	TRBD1	CASSYSGTANHQPQHF	TGTGCCAGCAGTTACTCCGGGACAGCAAACCATCAGCCCCAGCATTTT
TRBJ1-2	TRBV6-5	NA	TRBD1	CASSKGQGADGYTF	TGTGCCAGCAGCAAGGGACAGGGCGCGGATGGCTACACCTTC
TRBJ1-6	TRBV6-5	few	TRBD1	CASSYSGQGSSPLHF	TGTGCCAGCAGTTACTCCGGACAGGGGAGTTCACCCCTCCACTTT
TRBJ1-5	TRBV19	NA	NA	CASRGSAGLSQPQHF	TGTGCCAGTAGAGGTTCGGCCGGGTTGAGTCAGCCCCAGCATTTT
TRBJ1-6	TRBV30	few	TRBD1	CAQRTGDNSPLHF	TGTGCCCAAAGGACAGGAGATAATTCACCCCTCCACTTT
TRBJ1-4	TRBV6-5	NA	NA	CASSYHSLPNEKLFF	TGTGCCAGCAGTTACCACAGTCTTCCTAATGAAAAACTGTTTTTT
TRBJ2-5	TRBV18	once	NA	CASSRGYQETQYF	TGTGCCAGCTCAAGGGGGTACCAAGAGACCCAGTACTTC
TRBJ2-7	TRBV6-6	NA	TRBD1	CASLGRQGQDEQYF	TGTGCCAGCCTGGGGAGACAGGGACAAGACGAGCAGTACTTC
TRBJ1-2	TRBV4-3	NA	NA	CASSQERNGRAGVGYTF	TGCGCCAGCAGCCAAGAACGTAATGGTAGGGCAGGGGTTGGCTACACCTTC
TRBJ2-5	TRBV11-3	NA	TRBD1	CASSSSGGQGPQETQYF	TGTGCCAGCAGCTCTTCGGGGGGACAGGGTCCGCAAGAGACCCAGTACTTC
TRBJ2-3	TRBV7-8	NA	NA	CASSIVGGDTQYF	TGTGCCAGCAGCATCGTGGGGGGAGATACGCAGTATTTT
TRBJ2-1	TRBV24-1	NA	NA	CATSDVSGGTAGVSGEQFF	TGTGCCACCAGTGATGTATCAGGGGGCACGGCGGGAGTATCGGGTGAGCAGTTCTTC
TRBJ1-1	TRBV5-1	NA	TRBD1	CASSGTGTGYTEAFF	TGCGCCAGCAGCGGGACCGGGACAGGGTACACTGAAGCTTTCTTT
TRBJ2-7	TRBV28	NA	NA	CASSTNGRVPYEQYF	TGTGCCAGCAGTACCAACGGCAGGGTTCCCTACGAGCAGTACTTC
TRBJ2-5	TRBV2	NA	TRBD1	CASLEDRGQETQYF	TGTGCCAGCTTGGAGGACAGGGGGCAAGAGACCCAGTACTTC
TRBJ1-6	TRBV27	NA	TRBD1	CASSLSLRGQMNSPLHF	TGTGCCAGCAGTTTATCCCTGAGGGGACAGATGAATTCACCCCTCCACTTT
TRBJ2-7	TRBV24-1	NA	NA	CATSDSDRNEQYF	TGTGCCACCAGTGATTCCGACAGGAACGAGCAGTACTTC
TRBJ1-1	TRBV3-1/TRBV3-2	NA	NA	CASSQDAGNTEAFF	TGTGCCAGCAGCCAAGATGCAGGAAACACTGAAGCTTTCTTT
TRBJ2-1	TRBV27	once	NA	CASSPRRGGYNEQFF	TGTGCCAGCAGCCCTAGGAGAGGGGGCTACAATGAGCAGTTCTTC
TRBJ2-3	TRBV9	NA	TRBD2	CASSNTGGARDTQYF	TGTGCCAGCAGTAACACCGGGGGGGCCAGGGATACGCAGTATTTT
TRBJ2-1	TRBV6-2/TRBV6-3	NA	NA	CASSDAGSTGIGQFF	TGTGCCAGCAGCGACGCGGGCAGCACAGGGATTGGGCAGTTCTTC
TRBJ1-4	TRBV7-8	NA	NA	CASSRFGGTNEKLFF	TGTGCCAGCAGTCGATTCGGGGGAACTAATGAAAAACTGTTTTTT
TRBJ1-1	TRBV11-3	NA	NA	CASSYYRENTEAFF	TGTGCCAGCAGCTACTACAGGGAAAACACTGAAGCTTTCTTT
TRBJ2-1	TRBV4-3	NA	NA	CASSQGPIRPYNEQFF	TGCGCCAGCAGCCAAGGGCCGATCCGTCCCTACAATGAGCAGTTCTTC
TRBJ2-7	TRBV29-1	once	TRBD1	CSAFGPDRAHEQYF	TGCAGCGCCTTTGGCCCGGACAGGGCCCACGAGCAGTACTTC
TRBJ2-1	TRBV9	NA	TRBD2	CASSSRTSGRDRAEQFF	TGTGCCAGCAGCTCGCGGACTAGCGGGAGGGATAGGGCTGAGCAGTTCTTC
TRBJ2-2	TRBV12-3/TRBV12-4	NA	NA	CASSFSGSGELFF	TGTGCCAGCAGTTTTTCAGGGTCCGGGGAGCTGTTTTTT
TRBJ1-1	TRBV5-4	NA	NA	CASHPDNGNTEAFF	TGTGCCAGTCACCCGGACAACGGGAACACTGAAGCTTTCTTT
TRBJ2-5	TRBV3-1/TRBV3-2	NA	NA	CASSQEFVAVKSRRQETQYF	TGTGCCAGCAGCCAAGAGTTTGTGGCAGTAAAGTCTAGGCGCCAAGAGACCCAGTACTTC
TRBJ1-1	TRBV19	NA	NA	CATKEEGTMNTEAFF	TGTGCCACCAAGGAGGAGGGTACCATGAACACTGAAGCTTTCTTT
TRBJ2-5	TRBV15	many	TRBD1	CATSRGDREQETQYF	TGTGCCACCAGCAGGGGTGACAGGGAACAAGAGACCCAGTACTTC
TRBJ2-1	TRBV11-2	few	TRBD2	CASSRLAGSSYNEQFF	TGTGCCAGCAGCAGACTAGCGGGGTCCTCCTACAATGAGCAGTTCTTC
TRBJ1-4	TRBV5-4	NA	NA	CASRANPDEKLFF	TGTGCCAGCAGAGCGAACCCGGATGAAAAACTGTTTTTT
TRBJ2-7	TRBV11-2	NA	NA	CASSPLVGSYEQYF	TGTGCCAGCAGCCCCCTGGTGGGCAGCTACGAGCAGTACTTC
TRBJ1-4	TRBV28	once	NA	CASSLLAPNEKLFF	TGTGCCAGCAGTTTACTGGCACCGAATGAAAAACTGTTTTTT
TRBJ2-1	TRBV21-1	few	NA	CASSKNSSTGQFF	TGTGCCAGCAGCAAGAATAGCTCCACGGGGCAGTTCTTC
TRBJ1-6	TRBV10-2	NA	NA	CASSESISGNNSPLHF	TGCGCCAGCAGTGAGTCGATATCCGGGAATAATTCACCCCTCCACTTT
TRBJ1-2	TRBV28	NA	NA	CASNPGFNYGYTF	TGTGCCAGCAACCCAGGGTTTAACTATGGCTACACCTTC
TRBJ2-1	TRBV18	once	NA	CASSRRGAGSNNEQFF	TGTGCCAGCTCACGCCGGGGGGCCGGTTCAAACAATGAGCAGTTCTTC
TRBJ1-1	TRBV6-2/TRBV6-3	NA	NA	CASSPLERDTEAFF	TGTGCCAGCAGCCCCCTGGAGCGGGACACTGAAGCTTTCTTT
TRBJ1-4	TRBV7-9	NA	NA	CASSLGGEGANEKLFF	TGTGCCAGCAGCCTGGGGGGTGAGGGCGCTAATGAAAAACTGTTTTTT
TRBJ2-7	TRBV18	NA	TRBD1	CASSPKGQGAVDEQYF	TGTGCCAGCTCACCAAAGGGACAGGGGGCGGTCGACGAGCAGTACTTC
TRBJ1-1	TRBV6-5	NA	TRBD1	CASSYVTGGTEAFF	TGTGCCAGCAGTTACGTGACAGGGGGCACTGAAGCTTTCTTT
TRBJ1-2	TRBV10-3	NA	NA	CAINRGSINSNYGYTF	TGTGCCATCAATAGAGGGTCGATCAATTCTAACTATGGCTACACCTTC
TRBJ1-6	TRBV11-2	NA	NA	CASSLAGVHSPLHF	TGTGCCAGCAGCCTCGCCGGGGTCCACTCACCCCTCCACTTT
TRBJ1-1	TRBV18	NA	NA	CASSPPVPVEAFF	TGTGCCAGCTCACCACCGGTCCCGGTTGAAGCTTTCTTT